Each of the 6 T cell receptor beta chains below was sequenced from the same sample in a study of chemoradiotherapy in HPV16-positive cancers. The data were produced by immunoSEQ multiplex PCR, yet TCRdb's version contains in-frame clones alone and is incomplete. The sample has 11,000 or so clones, 75% seen once. The sample here was taken from a patient who underwent chemoradiotherapy. Source of these receptors: a human donor with HPV-associated anogenital cancer.

This chain connects TRBV11-1 to TRBJ2-1; D is perhaps TRBD2 (5 bases). Germline V CDR1 and CDR2: SGHAT, FQDESV (reference sequence). Trimming took off 0 bases at V and 4 bases at J, with 13 bases between the two ends. This CDR3 has 16 residues. CDR3 nucleotides: TGTGCCAGCAGCTTAGCAGGTAGCGAGGGATACAATGAGCAGTTCTTC. This gives the protein CASSLAGSEGYNEQFF.

This clone is categorized as large (0.1 to 1%). This chain joins TRBV4-3 and TRBJ1-1, with D tentatively TRBD1 (6 bases). Germline V lookup: CDR1 LGHNA, CDR2 YSLEER. The V end was cut by 1 base, the J end by 4 bases, with 10 bases between. The CDR3 consists of 14 residues. The CDR3 DNA reads TGCGCCAGCAGCCAAGCGGGAGGGGGCACTGAAGCTTTCTTT. Amino acid sequence: CASSQAGGGTEAFF.

V usage is TRBV11-2 and J usage is TRBJ2-7; D unclear. The V end was cut by 3 bases, the J end by 5 bases, with 11 bases between. The V gene's germline CDR1 is SGHAT and CDR2 FQNNGV. The CDR3 totals 13 residues. The CDR3 DNA reads as TGTGCCAGCAGCTTTGATTTGACCCACGAGCAGTACTTC. Translated, it gives CASSFDLTHEQYF.

The rearrangement uses TRBV7-6 and TRBJ1-2; 7 bases fit TRBD1. The CDR3 extends over 15 amino acids. The trim removed 3 bases at V and 5 bases at J, leaving 9 bases unmatched. CDR1 is SGHVS and CDR2 is FNYEAQ in the germline V gene. The CDR3 DNA sequence: TGTGCCAGCAGCTTCGGGGACAGCGGAGGGTATGGCTACACCTTC. Translating it yields CASSFGDSGGYGYTF.

V usage is TRBV6-1 and J usage is TRBJ2-7; 10 nucleotides align to TRBD1. Trimming removed 4 bases from V and 4 bases from J; junction bases left unmatched: 7. From germline, CDR1 is MNHNS and CDR2 SASEGT. The CDR3 consists of 15 residues. The CDR3 reads CASSVVGQGLYEQYF. CDR3 bases: TGTGCCAGCAGTGTAGTGGGACAGGGGTTGTACGAGCAGTACTTC.

This chain uses TRBV28 with TRBJ2-2; 10 bases fit TRBD1. J was trimmed by 4 bases and V by 6 bases; bases with no gene match: 8. Germline CDR1 and CDR2: MDHEN and SYDVKM. The CDR3 extends over 16 amino acids. Here the CDR3 DNA reads TGTGCCAGCAGCACGACAGGGGGCAGAGGCACCGGGGAGCTGTTTTTT. Translation: CASSTTGGRGTGELFF. The whole variable domain, filled in from reference TRBV28 and TRBJ2-2, reads DVKVTQSSRYLVKRTGEKVFLECVQDMDHENMFWYRQDPGLGLRLIYFSYDVKMKEKGDIPEGYSVSREKKERFSLILESASTNQTSMYLCASSTTGGRGTGELFFGEGSRLTVL.